Below are 9 T cell receptor beta chains sequenced from a single sample in a study of blood T cell repertoires in COVID-19. The data were produced by immunoSEQ multiplex PCR, yet TCRdb's version contains in-frame clones alone and is incomplete. The repertoire includes a few hundred thousand clones, roughly 87% of them detected once, and under 6% sits in the top ten. Specimen: PBMCs or T cells enriched from blood (not recorded which). These receptors were collected from a woman aged 25-40 years who had recovered from COVID-19.

The chain has TRBV5-1 and TRBJ1-1; D unclear. This CDR3 region has 17 residues. In germline, CDR1 is SGHRS, CDR2 YFSETQ. V lost 0 bases and J lost 0, with 15 bases in between. The CDR3 DNA reads TGCGCCAGCAGCTTGGCCGGGTTGAGAACCTTGAACACTGAAGCTTTCTTT. It encodes CASSLAGLRTLNTEAFF.

This CDR3 is CASSVGRGNQPQHF. CDR3 bases: TGTGCCAGCTCTGTCGGCAGGGGTAATCAGCCCCAGCATTTT. The chain uses TRBV27 and TRBJ1-5; possible D gene TRBD1, 6 bases. The germline V and J ends were trimmed by 8 bases and 4 bases, with 15 bases remaining between them. CDR1 and CDR2 (germline): MNHEY, SMNVEV (reference sequence). The CDR3 has 14 residues.

This clone was seen more than once but under ten times. This chain connects TRBV28 to TRBJ1-3; tentatively, D is TRBD1 (6 bases). Germline CDR1 MDHEN, CDR2 SYDVKM. This CDR3 is built from 16 residues. V lost 3 bases, J lost 0 bases, and 12 bases lay in between. CDR3 in DNA: TGTGCCAGCAGTTTGGTGGGGGCCGACTCTGGAAACACCATATATTTT. This sequence encodes CASSLVGADSGNTIYF.

The J gene is TRBJ1-1, the V gene TRBV6-5; the D gene is possibly TRBD1 (5 bases). CDR1 is MNHEY, CDR2 SVGAGI, per germline. This CDR3 is built from 13 residues. V lost 2 bases to trimming and J lost 7 bases, with 11 bases between them. The CDR3 bases are TGTGCCAGCAGTTACCTCCAGGGCGGTGAAGCTTTCTTT. Amino acids: CASSYLQGGEAFF.

This rearrangement joins TRBV4-3 to TRBJ1-2, with 9 nucleotides matching TRBD1. J was trimmed by 3 bases and V by 4 bases; bases with no gene match: 9. The CDR3 spans 16 residues. Germline V gene data show CDR1 as LGHNA and CDR2 as YSLEER. The CDR3 bases are TGCGCCAGCAGCCGGGACAGGGCCCTCACCTACTATGGCTACACCTTC. It is translated as CASSRDRALTYYGYTF.

This clone showed up just once. The chain employs TRBV9 and TRBJ1-1, with D possibly being TRBD1 (5 bases). V gave up 6 bases and J gave up 5 bases, with 17 bases separating them. Germline V gene data show CDR1 as SGDLS and CDR2 as YYNGEE. The CDR3 spans 14 residues. CDR3 sequence reads: CASTPLAGGTEAFF. In DNA, the CDR3 is TGTGCCAGCACCCCTCTGGCCGGGGGGACTGAAGCTTTCTTT.

V and J are TRBV7-8 and TRBJ1-1; D is unresolved. CDR1 is SGHVS and CDR2 is FQNEAQ in the germline V gene. CDR3 length: 15 amino acids. Trimming cost V 1 base and J 0 bases, with 9 bases left between them. The CDR3 here is CASSLDANLNTEAFF. DNA of the CDR3: TGTGCCAGCAGCTTAGACGCTAATCTGAACACTGAAGCTTTCTTT.

The chain couples TRBV5-1 to TRBJ1-1; TRBD1 is a possible D gene (5 bases). The CDR3 runs to 15 residues. Germline assignment: CDR1 SGHRS and CDR2 YFSETQ. V lost 4 bases, J lost 0 bases, and 13 bases lay in between. The CDR3 loop is CASSKGPGMNTEAFF. CDR3 DNA sequence: TGCGCCAGCAGCAAGGGCCCAGGGATGAACACTGAAGCTTTCTTT. Filled out from reference TRBV5-1 and TRBJ1-1, the complete variable domain reads KAGVTQTPRYLIKTRGQQVTLSCSPISGHRSVSWYQQTPGQGLQFLFEYFSETQRNKGNFPGRFSGRQFSNSRSEMNVSTLELGDSALYLCASSKGPGMNTEAFFGQGTRLTVV.

DNA for the CDR3: TGTGCCAGCAGCGTAGCTGGCAGGGGGTCTGAAGCTTTCTTT. Translated: CASSVAGRGSEAFF. The gene calls are TRBV9 and TRBJ1-1, with TRBD1 matching 7 bases. Per germline, CDR1 SGDLS and CDR2 YYNGEE. There are 14 residues in the CDR3. With V trimmed by 0 bases and J by 6 bases, 5 bases remained unmatched.